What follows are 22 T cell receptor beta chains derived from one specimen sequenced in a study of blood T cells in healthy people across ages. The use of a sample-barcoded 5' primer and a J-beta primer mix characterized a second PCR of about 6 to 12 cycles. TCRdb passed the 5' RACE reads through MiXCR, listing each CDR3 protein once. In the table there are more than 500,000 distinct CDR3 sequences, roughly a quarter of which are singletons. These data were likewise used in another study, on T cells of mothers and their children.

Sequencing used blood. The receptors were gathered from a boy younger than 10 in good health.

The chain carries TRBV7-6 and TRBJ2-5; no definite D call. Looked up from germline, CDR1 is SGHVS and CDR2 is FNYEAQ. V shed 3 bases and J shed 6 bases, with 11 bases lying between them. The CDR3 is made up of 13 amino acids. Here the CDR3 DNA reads TGTGCCAGCAGCTTGAGTGACACAAAGACCCAGTACTTC. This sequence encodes CASSLSDTKTQYF.

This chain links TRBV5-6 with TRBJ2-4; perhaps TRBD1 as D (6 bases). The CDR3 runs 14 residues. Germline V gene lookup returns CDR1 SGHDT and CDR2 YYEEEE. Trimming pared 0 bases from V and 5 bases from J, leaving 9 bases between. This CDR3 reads CASSLAGAENIQYF. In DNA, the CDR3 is TGTGCCAGCAGCTTGGCAGGGGCGGAAAACATTCAGTACTTC.

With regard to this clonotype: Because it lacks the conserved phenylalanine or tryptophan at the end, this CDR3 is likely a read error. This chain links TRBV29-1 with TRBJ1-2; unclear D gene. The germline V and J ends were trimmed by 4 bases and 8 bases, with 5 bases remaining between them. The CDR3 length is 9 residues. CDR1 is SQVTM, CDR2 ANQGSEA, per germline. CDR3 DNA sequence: TGCAGCGTTGGAGAAGGCTACACCCTC. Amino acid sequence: CSVGEGYTL.

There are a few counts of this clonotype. The CDR3 DNA is TGTGCCAGCAGCCCGGGGGATCGGGAGACCCAGTACTTC. Its translation is CASSPGDRETQYF. This chain uses TRBV5-5 with TRBJ2-5, with D tentatively TRBD2 (6 bases). Trimming removed 4 bases from V and 5 bases from J, with 12 bases in between. The CDR3 loop spans 13 amino acids. Per the germline V gene, CDR1 is SGHKS and CDR2 is YYEKEE (reference sequence).

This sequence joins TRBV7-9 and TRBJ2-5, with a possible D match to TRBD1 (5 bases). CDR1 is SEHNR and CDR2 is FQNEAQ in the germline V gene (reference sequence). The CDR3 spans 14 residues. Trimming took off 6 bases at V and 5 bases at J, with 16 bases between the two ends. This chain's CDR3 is CASSLNLPGETQYF. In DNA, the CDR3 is TGTGCCAGCAGTTTAAACCTACCAGGGGAGACCCAGTACTTC. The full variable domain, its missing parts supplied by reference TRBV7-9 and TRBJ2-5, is DTGVSQNPRHKITKRGQNVTFRCDPISEHNRLYWYRQTLGQGPEFLTYFQNEAQLEKSRLLSDRFSAERPKGSFSTLEIQRTEQGDSAMYLCASSLNLPGETQYFGPGTRLLVL.

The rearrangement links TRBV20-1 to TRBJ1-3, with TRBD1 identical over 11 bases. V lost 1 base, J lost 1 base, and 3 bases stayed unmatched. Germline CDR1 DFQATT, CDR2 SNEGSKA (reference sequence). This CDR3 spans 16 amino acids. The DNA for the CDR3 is TGCAGTGCTAGAGGGGGGGACAGGGGGTCTGGAAACACCATATATTTT. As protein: CSARGGDRGSGNTIYF.

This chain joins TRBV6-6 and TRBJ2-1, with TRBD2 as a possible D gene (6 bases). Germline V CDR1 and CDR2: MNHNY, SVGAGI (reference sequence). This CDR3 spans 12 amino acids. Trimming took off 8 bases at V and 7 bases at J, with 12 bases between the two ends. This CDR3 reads CASRGATNEQFF. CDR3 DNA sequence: TGTGCCAGCCGCGGGGCCACTAATGAGCAGTTCTTC.

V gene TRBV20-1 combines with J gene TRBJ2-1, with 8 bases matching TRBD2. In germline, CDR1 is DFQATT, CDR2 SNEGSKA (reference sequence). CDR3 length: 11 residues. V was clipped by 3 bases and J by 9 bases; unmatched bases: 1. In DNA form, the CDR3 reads TGCAGTGCTAGCGGGAGGGCTGAGCAGTTCTTC. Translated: CSASGRAEQFF.

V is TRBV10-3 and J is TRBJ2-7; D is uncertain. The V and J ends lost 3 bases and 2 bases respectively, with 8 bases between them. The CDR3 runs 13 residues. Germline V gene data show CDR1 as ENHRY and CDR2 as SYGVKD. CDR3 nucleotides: TGTGCCATCAGTGAAGGGCCAGCCTACGAGCAGTACTTC. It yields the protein CAISEGPAYEQYF.

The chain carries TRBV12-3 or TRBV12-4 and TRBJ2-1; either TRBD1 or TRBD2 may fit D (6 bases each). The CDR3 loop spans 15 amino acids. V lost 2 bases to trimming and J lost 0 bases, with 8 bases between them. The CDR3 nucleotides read TGTGCCAGCAGTTTAAAGGGGGGCTCCTACAATGAGCAGTTCTTC. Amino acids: CASSLKGGSYNEQFF.

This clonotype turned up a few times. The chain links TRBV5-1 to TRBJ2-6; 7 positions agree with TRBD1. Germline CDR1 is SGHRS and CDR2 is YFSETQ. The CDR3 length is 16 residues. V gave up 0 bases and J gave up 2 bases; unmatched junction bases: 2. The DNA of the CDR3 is TGCGCCAGCAGCTTGGAGGGGGCGGCTGGGGCCAACGTCCTGACTTTC. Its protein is CASSLEGAAGANVLTF.

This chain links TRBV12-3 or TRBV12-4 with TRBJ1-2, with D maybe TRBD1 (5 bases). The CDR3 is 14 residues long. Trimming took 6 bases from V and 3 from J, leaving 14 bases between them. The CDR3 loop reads CASRESGAYYGYTF. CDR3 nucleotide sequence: TGTGCCAGCAGGGAATCTGGGGCCTACTATGGCTACACCTTC.

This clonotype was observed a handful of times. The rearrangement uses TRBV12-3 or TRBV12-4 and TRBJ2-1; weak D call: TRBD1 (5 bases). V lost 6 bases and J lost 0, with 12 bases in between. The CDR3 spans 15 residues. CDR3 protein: CASSSWGSSYNEQFF. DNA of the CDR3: TGTGCCAGCAGCTCCTGGGGCAGCTCCTACAATGAGCAGTTCTTC.

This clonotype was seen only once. The CDR3: CAWSGLAGLGNEQFF. The CDR3 bases are TGTGCCTGGAGTGGACTAGCGGGGCTCGGTAATGAGCAGTTCTTC. This sequence joins TRBV30 and TRBJ2-5, with 11 bases matching TRBD2. The end of the DNA aligns better with TRBJ2-1, so the J call may be wrong. The CDR3 consists of 15 residues. CDR1 is GTSNPN, CDR2 SVGIG, per germline (reference sequence).

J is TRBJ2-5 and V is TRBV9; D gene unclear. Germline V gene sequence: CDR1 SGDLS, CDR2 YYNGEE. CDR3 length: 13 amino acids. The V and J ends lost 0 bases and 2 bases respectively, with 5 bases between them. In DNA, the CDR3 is TGTGCCAGCAGCGTAGCCTCTCAAGAGACCCAGTACTTC. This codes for CASSVASQETQYF. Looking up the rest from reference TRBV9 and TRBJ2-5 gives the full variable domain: DSGVTQTPKHLITATGQRVTLRCSPRSGDLSVYWYQQSLDQGLQFLIQYYNGEERAKGNILERFSAQQFPDLHSELNLSSLELGDSALYFCASSVASQETQYFGPGTRLLVL.

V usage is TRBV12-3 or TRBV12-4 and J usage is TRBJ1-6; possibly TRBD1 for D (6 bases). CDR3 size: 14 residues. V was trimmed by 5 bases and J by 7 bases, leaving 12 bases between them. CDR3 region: CASSPQGFNSPLHF. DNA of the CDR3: TGTGCCAGCAGTCCACAGGGTTTCAATTCACCCCTCCACTTT.

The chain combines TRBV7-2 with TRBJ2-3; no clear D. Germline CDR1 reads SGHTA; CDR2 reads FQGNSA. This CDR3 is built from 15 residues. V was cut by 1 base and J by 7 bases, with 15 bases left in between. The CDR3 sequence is CASSLDHLTSNTQYF. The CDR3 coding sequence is TGTGCCAGCAGCTTAGATCACTTAACAAGCAATACGCAGTATTTT.

CDR3 sequence (DNA): TGTGCCAGCTCATCATGGGACTCCTACAATGAGCAGTTCTTC. It specifies CASSSWDSYNEQFF. The chain joins TRBV18 to TRBJ2-1, with D unclear. From germline, CDR1 is KGHSH and CDR2 LQKENI. The V end was cut by 5 bases, the J end by 0 bases, with 8 bases between. The CDR3 has 14 residues. Drawing the rest from reference TRBV18 and TRBJ2-1, the complete variable domain is NAGVMQNPRHLVRRRGQEARLRCSPMKGHSHVYWYRQLPEEGLKFMVYLQKENIIDESGMPKERFSAEFPKEGPSILRIQQVVRGDSAAYFCASSSWDSYNEQFFGPGTRLTVL.

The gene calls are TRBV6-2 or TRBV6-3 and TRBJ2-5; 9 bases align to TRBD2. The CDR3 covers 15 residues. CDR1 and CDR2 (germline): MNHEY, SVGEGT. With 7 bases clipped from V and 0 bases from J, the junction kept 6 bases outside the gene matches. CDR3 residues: CASNRLAENQETQYF. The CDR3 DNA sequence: TGTGCCAGCAATCGACTAGCGGAAAACCAAGAGACCCAGTACTTC.

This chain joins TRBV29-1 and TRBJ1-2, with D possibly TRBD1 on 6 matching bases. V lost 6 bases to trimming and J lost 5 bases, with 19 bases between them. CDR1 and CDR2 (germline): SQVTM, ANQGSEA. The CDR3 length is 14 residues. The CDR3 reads CSVHGGNGGYGYTF. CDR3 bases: TGCAGCGTCCACGGGGGCAACGGGGGGTATGGCTACACCTTC. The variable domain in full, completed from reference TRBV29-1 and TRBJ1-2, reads SAVISQKPSRDICQRGTSLTIQCQVDSQVTMMFWYRQQPGQSLTLIATANQGSEATYESGFVIDKFPISRPNLTFSTLTVSNMSPEDSSIYLCSVHGGNGGYGYTFGSGTRLTVV.

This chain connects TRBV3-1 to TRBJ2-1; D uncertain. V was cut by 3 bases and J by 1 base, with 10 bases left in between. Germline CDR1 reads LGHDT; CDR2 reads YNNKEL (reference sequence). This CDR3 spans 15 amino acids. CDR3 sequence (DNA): TGTGCCAGCAGCCAGGCCGGACCATCCTACAATGAGCAGTTCTTC. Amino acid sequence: CASSQAGPSYNEQFF.

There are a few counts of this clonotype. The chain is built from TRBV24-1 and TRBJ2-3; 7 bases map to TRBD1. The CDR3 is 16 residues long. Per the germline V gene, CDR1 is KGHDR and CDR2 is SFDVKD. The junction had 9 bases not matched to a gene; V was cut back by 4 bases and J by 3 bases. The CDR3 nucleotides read TGTGCCACCAGTGAGGTCGACAGGGTTTTTACAGATACGCAGTATTTT. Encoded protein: CATSEVDRVFTDTQYF.